The T cell receptor (beta chain) described here comes from a study of early T cells in non-severe SARS-CoV-2 infection. About the research overall: RNA in bulk from unsorted whole blood was sequenced, and chains were unpaired. Study-level results: Comparison of clonotypes with VDJdb favored anti-spike CD8 responses while missing private and CD4 specificities.

This clonotype was recorded a few times. Its cognate antigen is unknown. Attached unique molecular identifiers marked individual cDNA molecules. From the 5' RACE reads, TCRdb called clonotypes with MiXCR, one entry per CDR3 protein. The table has 64,000 or so distinct CDR3 sequences, roughly an eighth seen once; the top ten hold 1.3% to 1.5%. V was trimmed by 0 bases and J by 8 bases, leaving 9 bases between them. Germline V lookup: CDR1 SGDLS, CDR2 YYNGEE. This CDR3 comprises 13 residues. This receptor was obtained from an adult who was a healthcare worker with PCR-confirmed SARS-CoV-2 infection or an uninfected control (not recorded which). The sample here was whole blood, taken at baseline. The rearrangement links TRBV9 to TRBJ2-1, with D unclear. The CDR3 DNA reads TGTGCCAGCAGCGTAGTAACGATTGATGAGCAGTTCTTC. As protein: CASSVVTIDEQFF. The full variable domain, its missing parts supplied by reference TRBV9 and TRBJ2-1, is DSGVTQTPKHLITATGQRVTLRCSPRSGDLSVYWYQQSLDQGLQFLIQYYNGEERAKGNILERFSAQQFPDLHSELNLSSLELGDSALYFCASSVVTIDEQFFGPGTRLTVL.